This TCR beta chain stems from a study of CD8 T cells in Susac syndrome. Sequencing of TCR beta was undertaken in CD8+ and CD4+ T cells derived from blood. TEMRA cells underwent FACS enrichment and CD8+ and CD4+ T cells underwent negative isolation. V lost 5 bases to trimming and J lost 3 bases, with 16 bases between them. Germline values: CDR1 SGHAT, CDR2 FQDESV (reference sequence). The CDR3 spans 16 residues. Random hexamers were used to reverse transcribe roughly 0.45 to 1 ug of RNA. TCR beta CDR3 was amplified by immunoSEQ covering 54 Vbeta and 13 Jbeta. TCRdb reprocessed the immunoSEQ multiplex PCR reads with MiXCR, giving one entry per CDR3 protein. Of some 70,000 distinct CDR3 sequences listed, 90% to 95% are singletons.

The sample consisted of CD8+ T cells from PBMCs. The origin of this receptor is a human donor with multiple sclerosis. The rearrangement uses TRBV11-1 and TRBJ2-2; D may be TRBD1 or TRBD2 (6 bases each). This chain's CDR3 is CASSLTPGADTGELFF. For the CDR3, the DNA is TGTGCCAGCAGCCTGACCCCGGGGGCGGACACCGGGGAGCTGTTTTTT.